These 10 T cell receptor beta chains originate from one sample sequenced in a study of blood T cell repertoires in COVID-19. The method was immunoSEQ multiplex PCR; TCRdb's version includes in-frame clones alone and lacks a portion of them. This sample has 180,000 or so clones, with 87% found just once. The source material was peripheral blood. These receptors came from a man aged 18 to 30 with active or convalescent COVID-19.

The CDR3 sequence: CAIRPLAGEQFF. CDR3 in DNA: TGTGCCATCAGGCCACTAGCGGGGGAGCAGTTCTTC. The V gene is TRBV10-3, the J gene TRBJ2-1; TRBD2 matches 10 bases. Trimming at V came to 6 bases and at J to 10 bases, leaving 3 bases not matched to a gene. CDR3 length equals 12 residues. Per the germline V gene, CDR1 is ENHRY and CDR2 is SYGVKD.

The J gene is TRBJ2-3, the V gene TRBV5-4, with 7 bases aligning to TRBD2. Trimming took 4 bases from V and 2 from J; bases not matched to a gene: 13. Per the germline V gene, CDR1 is SGHNT and CDR2 is YYREEE (reference sequence). The CDR3 has 17 residues. The CDR3 DNA is TGTGCCAGCAGCCAGTCCGGGGGGATTACTATCACAGATACGCAGTATTTT. Protein sequence: CASSQSGGITITDTQYF. Full variable domain (rest looked up from reference TRBV5-4 and TRBJ2-3): ETGVTQSPTHLIKTRGQQVTLRCSSQSGHNTVSWYQQALGQGPQFIFQYYREEENGRGNFPPRFSGLQFPNYSSELNVNALELDDSALYLCASSQSGGITITDTQYFGPGTRLTVL.

The V call is TRBV2, the J call TRBJ1-1; 10 nucleotides line up with TRBD1. V lost 5 bases to trimming and J lost 2 bases; unmatched junction nucleotides: 11. Germline assignment: CDR1 SNHLY and CDR2 FYNNEI. The CDR3 consists of 17 residues. As DNA, the CDR3 is TGTGCCAGCAGTTTCTTGGACAGGGGGGTTATAAACACTGAAGCTTTCTTT. This encodes CASSFLDRGVINTEAFF.

The rearrangement links TRBV7-2 to TRBJ2-1, with 12 bases that match TRBD2. CDR3 size: 19 residues. The V gene end was trimmed by 1 base and the J gene end by 1 base; junction bases not matched to a gene: 8. The germline CDR1 and CDR2 sequences are SGHTA and FQGNSA. CDR3 amino acids: CASSLDETSGGGSYNEQFF. DNA of the CDR3: TGTGCCAGCAGCTTAGATGAGACTAGCGGGGGAGGGTCCTACAATGAGCAGTTCTTC.

This clone showed up just a few times. The V call is TRBV19, the J call TRBJ1-2; D unclear. V gave up 3 bases and J gave up 1 base, with 6 bases separating them. The germline V gene has CDR1 LNHDA and CDR2 SQIVND (reference sequence). The CDR3 contains 13 residues. The chain's CDR3 is CASSIGSNYGYTF. CDR3 in DNA: TGTGCCAGTAGTATTGGGAGTAACTATGGCTACACCTTC.

The chain couples TRBV10-3 to TRBJ2-1; TRBD1 might be the D (6 bases). Per germline, CDR1 ENHRY and CDR2 SYGVKD. V lost 5 bases and J 2 bases, leaving 16 bases between the germline ends. The CDR3 contains 16 residues. CDR3: CAISQLQGETYNEQFF. In nucleotides, the CDR3 is TGTGCCATCAGTCAATTACAGGGCGAAACCTACAATGAGCAGTTCTTC.

The rearrangement uses TRBV5-1 and TRBJ1-5; unclear D gene. The V gene's germline CDR1 is SGHRS and CDR2 YFSETQ. V lost 0 bases and J lost 2, with 6 bases in between. The CDR3 consists of 14 residues. Written as DNA, the CDR3 is TGCGCCAGCAGCTTGGAGGCGGGCAATCAGCCCCAGCATTTT. Protein: CASSLEAGNQPQHF. Full variable domain (rest looked up from reference TRBV5-1 and TRBJ1-5): KAGVTQTPRYLIKTRGQQVTLSCSPISGHRSVSWYQQTPGQGLQFLFEYFSETQRNKGNFPGRFSGRQFSNSRSEMNVSTLELGDSALYLCASSLEAGNQPQHFGDGTRLSIL.

This clone was seen just once. V usage is TRBV11-3 and J usage is TRBJ2-5; TRBD2 agrees at 10 bases. Germline V gene lookup returns CDR1 SGHNT and CDR2 YENEEA. Germline trimming cut 1 base from V and 4 bases from J; bases unmatched to any gene: 15. The CDR3 runs to 19 residues. The CDR3 nucleotides read TGTGCCAGCAGCTTAGGTGTTTCAGCTAGCGGGAGTATTCGAGAGACCCAGTACTTC. Protein sequence: CASSLGVSASGSIRETQYF.

This sequence joins TRBV6-6 and TRBJ2-6, with TRBD1 matching 10 bases. Germline trimming cut 5 bases from V and 1 base from J; bases unmatched to any gene: 8. The CDR3 length is 18 residues. Germline V CDR1 and CDR2: MNHNY, SVGAGI (reference sequence). The chain's CDR3 is CASSPAGQGMSGANVLTF. The CDR3, as DNA: TGTGCCAGCAGTCCAGCGGGACAGGGGATGTCTGGGGCCAACGTCCTGACTTTC.

This rearrangement joins TRBV5-1 to TRBJ2-1; 9 positions match TRBD2. The length of the CDR3 is 15 residues. With V trimmed by 0 bases and J by 9 bases, 7 bases remained unmatched. Germline CDR1 and CDR2: SGHRS and YFSETQ. The CDR3: CASSLAVAGGVEQFF. CDR3 nucleotides: TGCGCCAGCAGCTTGGCCGTGGCGGGAGGGGTTGAGCAGTTCTTC.